These 17 T cell receptor beta chains were all obtained from the same sample, sequenced in a study of T-cell memory formation after mild COVID-19. TCRdb reprocessed the 5' RACE reads via MiXCR and lists one record per CDR3 protein. Of just over 150,000 distinct CDR3 sequences in the sample, around a third were seen once. The sequencing sample was made of PBMCs or a T cell subset sorted from them (not recorded which). Receptors were obtained from an adult woman who had mild COVID-19 (a few samples of this study predate the infection). Cell type and time point are not known.

This clonotype was seen many times. The V call is TRBV7-2, the J call TRBJ1-6; D is ambiguous. The V end was cut by 4 bases, the J end by 5 bases, with 9 bases between. This CDR3 is built from 14 residues. In germline, CDR1 is SGHTA, CDR2 FQGNSA. This CDR3 reads CASSWGTNNSPLHF. CDR3 bases: TGTGCCAGCAGCTGGGGTACAAATAATTCACCCCTCCACTTT.

The CDR3 here is CASSRRQTGNPYEQYF. The DNA for the CDR3 is TGTGCCAGCAGCCGTCGCCAAACAGGGAACCCCTACGAGCAGTACTTC. The chain joins TRBV11-3 to TRBJ2-7; possible D gene TRBD1, 6 bases. Trimming stripped 5 bases from V and 2 bases from J, with 19 bases between. Germline V CDR1 and CDR2: SGHNT, YENEEA. This CDR3 is built from 16 residues.

The chain links TRBV29-1 to TRBJ2-7; D is undetermined. Trimming left V 0 bases short and J 2 bases short, with 8 bases between. The CDR3 is made up of 13 amino acids. Germline CDR1 SQVTM, CDR2 ANQGSEA. CDR3 nucleotide sequence: TGCAGCGTTGAAGAGGCGCCCACCTACGAGCAGTACTTC. Protein product: CSVEEAPTYEQYF.

The V and J genes are TRBV3-1 and TRBJ1-2; D ambiguous. Per germline, CDR1 LGHDT and CDR2 YNNKEL (reference sequence). CDR3 size: 14 residues. V lost 4 bases to trimming and J lost 6 bases, with 15 bases between them. CDR3 loop: CASSRPDRRDGYTF. The CDR3 nucleotides read TGTGCCAGCAGCCGCCCGGACCGGAGGGATGGCTACACCTTC.

This chain uses TRBV12-3 or TRBV12-4 with TRBJ1-4; 9 bases are a match to TRBD1. V was pared by 4 bases and J by 6 bases, with 6 bases of the junction left unmatched. CDR3 length: 15 amino acids. Here the CDR3 DNA reads TGTGCCAGCAGTTGGGTCGGGACAGGGTATGAAAAACTGTTTTTT. Translated: CASSWVGTGYEKLFF.

The chain carries TRBV10-3 and TRBJ2-3; D not resolved. Per the germline V gene, CDR1 is ENHRY and CDR2 is SYGVKD. V dropped 3 bases and J dropped 0 bases, with 4 bases sitting between them. The CDR3 is made up of 13 amino acids. The CDR3 sequence is CAISEPSTDTQYF. The CDR3 DNA sequence: TGTGCCATCAGTGAACCTAGCACAGATACGCAGTATTTT.

The chain links TRBV24-1 to TRBJ2-5; 10 bases are shared with TRBD1. V trimming: 7 bases; J trimming: 3 bases; junction bases outside the gene matches: 13. The length of the CDR3 is 17 residues. The germline CDR1 and CDR2 sequences are KGHDR and SFDVKD. The CDR3: CATSAGRTGGFEETQYF. CDR3 nucleotides: TGTGCCACCAGCGCCGGTAGGACAGGGGGTTTCGAAGAGACCCAGTACTTC.

This clonotype showed up just a few times. This chain links TRBV9 with TRBJ2-7, with 11 nucleotides matching TRBD2. CDR3 length: 19 residues. CDR1 is SGDLS, CDR2 YYNGEE, per germline. After removal of 4 bases from V and 6 bases from J, the junction contained 21 bases not matched to a gene. The CDR3 bases are TGTGCCAGCAGCCGACAACCCGGGCTAGCGGGAGGCCAGGAGGGCGAGCAGTACTTC. This codes for CASSRQPGLAGGQEGEQYF.

This clonotype was detected a few times. The chain is built from TRBV4-1 and TRBJ1-1; tentatively, D is TRBD1 (6 bases). V shed 6 bases and J shed 1 base, with 9 bases lying between them. In germline, CDR1 is MGHRA, CDR2 YSYEKL. The CDR3 is made up of 13 amino acids. The CDR3 is CASRQGGNTEAFF. CDR3 coding DNA: TGCGCCAGCAGACAGGGAGGGAACACTGAAGCTTTCTTT.

The chain recombines TRBV6-1 with TRBJ2-7; 14 nucleotides line up with TRBD2. Germline V CDR1 and CDR2: MNHNS, SASEGT. This CDR3 spans 15 amino acids. With 8 bases clipped from V and 6 bases from J, the junction kept 9 bases outside the gene matches. The CDR3 coding sequence is TGTGCCAGCTGTGCGACTAGCGGGGGGGCCGGCGAGCAGTACTTC. Its protein product is CASCATSGGAGEQYF.

The J gene is TRBJ2-7, the V gene TRBV12-3 or TRBV12-4; 12 bases fit TRBD2. The CDR3 loop spans 15 amino acids. V trimming: 6 bases; J trimming: 5 bases; junction bases outside the gene matches: 8. CDR3 sequence: CASSPTSGSIHEQYF. The CDR3 DNA reads TGTGCCAGCAGCCCGACTAGCGGGAGTATCCACGAGCAGTACTTC.

The chain links TRBV7-9 to TRBJ2-1, with no clear D. This CDR3 is 12 amino acids long. V was shortened by 3 bases and J by 8 bases, with 8 bases between the two germline ends. Germline values: CDR1 SEHNR, CDR2 FQNEAQ (reference sequence). The CDR3 loop is CASSFRPHEQFF. The CDR3, as DNA: TGTGCCAGCAGCTTTAGACCCCATGAGCAGTTCTTC. Full variable domain (missing parts from reference TRBV7-9 and TRBJ2-1): DTGVSQNPRHKITKRGQNVTFRCDPISEHNRLYWYRQTLGQGPEFLTYFQNEAQLEKSRLLSDRFSAERPKGSFSTLEIQRTEQGDSAMYLCASSFRPHEQFFGPGTRLTVL.

The chain uses TRBV2 and TRBJ2-2; D is undetermined. The CDR3 covers 13 residues. Germline loops: CDR1 SNHLY, CDR2 FYNNEI. The V and J ends lost 3 bases and 7 bases respectively, with 9 bases between them. CDR3 DNA: TGTGCCAGCAGTGACAGTCCAAGCGGGGAGCTGTTTTTT. Its protein is CASSDSPSGELFF.

This clonotype was seen more than once but under ten times. J is TRBJ2-3 and V is TRBV7-2, with TRBD2 identical over 7 bases. Germline trimming cut 4 bases from V and 0 bases from J; bases unmatched to any gene: 13. Germline CDR1 is SGHTA and CDR2 is FQGNSA. The CDR3 is 18 amino acids. In DNA, the CDR3 is TGTGCCAGCAGCTCAGGGCCGGGAGGAACATCTAGCACAGATACGCAGTATTTT. This codes for CASSSGPGGTSSTDTQYF.

The chain employs TRBV6-6 and TRBJ2-7; tentatively, D is TRBD2 (6 bases). This CDR3 is built from 10 residues. Germline CDR1 is MNHNY and CDR2 is SVGAGI (reference sequence). In nucleotides, the CDR3 is TGTGCTAGCGGTTCCTACGAGCAGTACTTC. Translation: CASGSYEQYF.

This clonotype was seen more than once but under ten times. The genes are TRBV27 and TRBJ1-1, with a tentative D call TRBD1 (6 bases). Germline CDR1 reads MNHEY; CDR2 reads SMNVEV (reference sequence). CDR3 length: 13 residues. Trimming took 3 bases from V and 4 from J, leaving 9 bases between them. The CDR3 loop reads CASSFRGSTEAFF. The CDR3 DNA reads as TGTGCCAGCAGTTTCAGGGGTAGCACTGAAGCTTTCTTT.

The chain carries TRBV18 and TRBJ2-3, with 11 bases matching TRBD2. The germline gives CDR1 KGHSH, CDR2 LQKENI. The CDR3 is 18 amino acids. V gave up 8 bases and J gave up 2 bases; unmatched junction bases: 15. Here the CDR3 DNA reads TGTGCCAGCGACAGCTCGATACGTAGCGGGAGGGCCACAGATACGCAGTATTTT. Protein sequence: CASDSSIRSGRATDTQYF.